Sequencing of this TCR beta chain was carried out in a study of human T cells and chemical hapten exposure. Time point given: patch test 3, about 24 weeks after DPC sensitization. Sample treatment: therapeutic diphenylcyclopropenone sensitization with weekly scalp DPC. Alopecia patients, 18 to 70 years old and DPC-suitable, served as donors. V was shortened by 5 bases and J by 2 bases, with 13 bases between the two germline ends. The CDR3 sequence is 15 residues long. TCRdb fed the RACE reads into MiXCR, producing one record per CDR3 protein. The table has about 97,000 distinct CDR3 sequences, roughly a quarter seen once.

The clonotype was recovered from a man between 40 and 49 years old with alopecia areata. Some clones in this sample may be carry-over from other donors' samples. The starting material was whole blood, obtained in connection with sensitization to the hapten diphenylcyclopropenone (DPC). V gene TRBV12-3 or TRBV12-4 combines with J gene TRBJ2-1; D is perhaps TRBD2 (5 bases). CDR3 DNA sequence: TGTGCCAGCAGTCCTCAATCGGGAACCTACAATGAGCAGTTCTTC. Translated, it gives CASSPQSGTYNEQFF.